The present T cell receptor beta chain was sequenced within a study of blood T cell repertoires in COVID-19. Original methodology: By means of reference gene primer amplification, nucleated cell counts were estimated. This table comes from immunoSEQ multiplex PCR, and its TCRdb copy is limited to in-frame clones, with some not included. V and J calls and clone size come straight from that table; D and trimming were deduced from the DNA. This table has around 220,000 clones, about 90% appearing once. V trimming: 5 bases; J trimming: 2 bases; junction bases outside the gene matches: 10. Germline-derived CDR1 and CDR2 are SGHNT and YENEEA. This CDR3 comprises 17 residues.

The sequencing input was peripheral blood. This TCR came from a man in his forties with active or convalescent COVID-19. The genes are TRBV11-3 and TRBJ2-7; 12 bases match TRBD2. The chain's CDR3 is CASSLTALAGGPYEQYF. In nucleotides, the CDR3 is TGTGCCAGCAGCCTCACCGCCCTAGCGGGGGGGCCCTACGAGCAGTACTTC.